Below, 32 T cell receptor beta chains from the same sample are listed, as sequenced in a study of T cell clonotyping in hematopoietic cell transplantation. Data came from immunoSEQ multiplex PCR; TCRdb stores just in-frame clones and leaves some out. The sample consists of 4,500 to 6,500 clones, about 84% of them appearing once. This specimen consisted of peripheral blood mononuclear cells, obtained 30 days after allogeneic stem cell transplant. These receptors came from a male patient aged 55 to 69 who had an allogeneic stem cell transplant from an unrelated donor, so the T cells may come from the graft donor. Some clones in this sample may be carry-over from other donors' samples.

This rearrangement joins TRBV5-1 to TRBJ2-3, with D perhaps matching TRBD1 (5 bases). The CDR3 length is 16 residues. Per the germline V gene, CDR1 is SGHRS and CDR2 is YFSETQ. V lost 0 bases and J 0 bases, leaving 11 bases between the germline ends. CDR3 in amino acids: CASSLDGATSTDTQYF. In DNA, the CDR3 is TGCGCCAGCAGCTTGGATGGGGCCACGAGCACAGATACGCAGTATTTT. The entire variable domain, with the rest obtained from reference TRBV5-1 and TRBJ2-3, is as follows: KAGVTQTPRYLIKTRGQQVTLSCSPISGHRSVSWYQQTPGQGLQFLFEYFSETQRNKGNFPGRFSGRQFSNSRSEMNVSTLELGDSALYLCASSLDGATSTDTQYFGPGTRLTVL.

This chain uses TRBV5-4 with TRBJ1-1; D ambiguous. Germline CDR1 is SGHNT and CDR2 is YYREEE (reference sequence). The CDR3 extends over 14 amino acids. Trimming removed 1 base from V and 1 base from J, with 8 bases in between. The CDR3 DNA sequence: TGTGCCAGCAGCTTGTTAGGCGAGAACACTGAAGCTTTCTTT. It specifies CASSLLGENTEAFF.

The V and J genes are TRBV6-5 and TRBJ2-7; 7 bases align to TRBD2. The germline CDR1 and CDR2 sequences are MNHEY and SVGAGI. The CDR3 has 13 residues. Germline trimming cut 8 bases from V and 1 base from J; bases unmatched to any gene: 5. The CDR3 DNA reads TGTGCCAGCCGGGGCGGGAGTTCCTACGAGCAGTACTTC. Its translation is CASRGGSSYEQYF.

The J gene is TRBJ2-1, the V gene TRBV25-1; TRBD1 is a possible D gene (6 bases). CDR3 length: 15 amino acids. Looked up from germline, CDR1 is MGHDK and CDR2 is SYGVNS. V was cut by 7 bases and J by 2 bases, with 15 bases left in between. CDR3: CASKSQGLAYNEQFF. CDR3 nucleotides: TGTGCCAGCAAATCGCAGGGGTTGGCCTACAATGAGCAGTTCTTC.

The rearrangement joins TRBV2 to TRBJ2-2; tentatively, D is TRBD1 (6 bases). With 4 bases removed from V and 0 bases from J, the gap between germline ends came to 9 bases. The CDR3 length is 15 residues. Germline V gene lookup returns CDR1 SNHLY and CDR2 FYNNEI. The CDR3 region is CASSAGQPNTGELFF. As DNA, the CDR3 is TGTGCCAGCAGTGCCGGACAGCCGAACACCGGGGAGCTGTTTTTT.

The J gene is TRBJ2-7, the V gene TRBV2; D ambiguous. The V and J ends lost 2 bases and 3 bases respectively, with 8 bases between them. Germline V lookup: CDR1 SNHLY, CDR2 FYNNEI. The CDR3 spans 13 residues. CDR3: CASSEIRHYEQYF. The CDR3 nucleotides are TGTGCCAGCAGTGAAATTCGACACTACGAGCAGTACTTC.

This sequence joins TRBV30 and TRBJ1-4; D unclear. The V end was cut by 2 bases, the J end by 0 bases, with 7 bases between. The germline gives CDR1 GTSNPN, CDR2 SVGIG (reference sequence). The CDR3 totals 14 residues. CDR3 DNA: TGTGCCTGGAGTCTCTTTGCAACTAATGAAAAACTGTTTTTT. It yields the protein CAWSLFATNEKLFF.

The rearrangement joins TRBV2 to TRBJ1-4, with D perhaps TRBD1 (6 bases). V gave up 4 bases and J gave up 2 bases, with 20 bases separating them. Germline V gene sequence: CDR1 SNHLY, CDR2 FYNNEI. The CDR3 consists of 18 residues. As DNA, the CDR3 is TGTGCCAGCAGTGTGGGGTGGGGCAGGGGTCCTACTAATGAAAAACTGTTTTTT. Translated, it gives CASSVGWGRGPTNEKLFF.

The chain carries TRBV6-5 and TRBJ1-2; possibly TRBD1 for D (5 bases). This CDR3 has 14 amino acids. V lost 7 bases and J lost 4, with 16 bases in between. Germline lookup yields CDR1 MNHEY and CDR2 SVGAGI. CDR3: CASTRGRGIYGYTF. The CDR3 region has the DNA TGTGCCAGCACCCGCGGGCGGGGGATCTATGGCTACACCTTC.

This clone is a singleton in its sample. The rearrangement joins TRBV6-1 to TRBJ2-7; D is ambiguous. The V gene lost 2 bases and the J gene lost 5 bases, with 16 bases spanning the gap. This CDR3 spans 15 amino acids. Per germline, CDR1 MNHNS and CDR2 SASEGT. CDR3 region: CASSESESIRNEQYF. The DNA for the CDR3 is TGTGCCAGCAGTGAATCCGAAAGCATCCGAAACGAGCAGTACTTC.

DNA for the CDR3: TGTGCCAGCAGCCTCGGGGGTCCCTACAATGAGCAGTTCTTC. Translation gives CASSLGGPYNEQFF. The rearrangement joins TRBV6-5 to TRBJ2-1, with D perhaps matching TRBD2 (6 bases). Per the germline V gene, CDR1 is MNHEY and CDR2 is SVGAGI. The ends were cut back, 6 bases at V and 2 bases at J, with 11 bases in the middle. This CDR3 is 14 amino acids long.

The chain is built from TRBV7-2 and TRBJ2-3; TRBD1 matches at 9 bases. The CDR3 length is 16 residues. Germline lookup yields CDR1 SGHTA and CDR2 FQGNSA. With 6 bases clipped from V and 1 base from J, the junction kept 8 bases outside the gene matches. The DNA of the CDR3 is TGTGCCAGCAGAACTAACAGGGGGCTTGGCACAGATACGCAGTATTTT. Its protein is CASRTNRGLGTDTQYF. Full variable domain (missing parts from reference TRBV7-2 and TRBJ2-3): GAGVSQSPSNKVTEKGKDVELRCDPISGHTALYWYRQSLGQGLEFLIYFQGNSAPDKSGLPSDRFSAERTGGSVSTLTIQRTQQEDSAVYLCASRTNRGLGTDTQYFGPGTRLTVL.

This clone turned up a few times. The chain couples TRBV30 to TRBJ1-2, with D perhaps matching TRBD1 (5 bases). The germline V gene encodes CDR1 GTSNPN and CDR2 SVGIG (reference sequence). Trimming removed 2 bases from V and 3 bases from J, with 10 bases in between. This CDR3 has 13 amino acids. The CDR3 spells CAWSRDLYYGYTF. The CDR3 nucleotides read TGTGCCTGGAGTAGGGACCTCTACTATGGCTACACCTTC.

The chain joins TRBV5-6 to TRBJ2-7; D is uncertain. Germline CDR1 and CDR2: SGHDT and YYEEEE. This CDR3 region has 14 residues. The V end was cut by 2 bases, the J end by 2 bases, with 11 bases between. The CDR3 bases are TGTGCCAGCAGCTTATATAGGGAAACCTACGAGCAGTACTTC. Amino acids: CASSLYRETYEQYF.

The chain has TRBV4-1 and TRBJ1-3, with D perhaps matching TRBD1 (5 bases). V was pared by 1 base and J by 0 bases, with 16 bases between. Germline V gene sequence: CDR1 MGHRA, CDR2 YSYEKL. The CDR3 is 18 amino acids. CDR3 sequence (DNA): TGCGCCAGCAGCCAAGTTATCACAAGGGGAAACTCTGGAAACACCATATATTTT. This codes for CASSQVITRGNSGNTIYF.

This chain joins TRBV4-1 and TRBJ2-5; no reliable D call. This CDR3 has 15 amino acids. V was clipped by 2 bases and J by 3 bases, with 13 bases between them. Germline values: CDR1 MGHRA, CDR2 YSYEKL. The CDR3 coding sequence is TGCGCCAGCAGCCAAATCTACGGACCCAAAGAGACCCAGTACTTC. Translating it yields CASSQIYGPKETQYF.

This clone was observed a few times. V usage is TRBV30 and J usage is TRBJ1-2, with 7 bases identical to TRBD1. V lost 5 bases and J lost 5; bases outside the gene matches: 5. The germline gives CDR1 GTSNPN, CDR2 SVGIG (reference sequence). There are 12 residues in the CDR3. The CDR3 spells CAWDLTGYGYTF. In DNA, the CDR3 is TGTGCCTGGGACTTGACAGGGTATGGCTACACCTTC.

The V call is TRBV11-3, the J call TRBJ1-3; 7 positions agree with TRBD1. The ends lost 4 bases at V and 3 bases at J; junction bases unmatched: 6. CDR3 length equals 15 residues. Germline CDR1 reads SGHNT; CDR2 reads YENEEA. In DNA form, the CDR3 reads TGTGCCAGCAGCTACTACGGGGACAGTGGAAACACCATATATTTT. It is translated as CASSYYGDSGNTIYF.

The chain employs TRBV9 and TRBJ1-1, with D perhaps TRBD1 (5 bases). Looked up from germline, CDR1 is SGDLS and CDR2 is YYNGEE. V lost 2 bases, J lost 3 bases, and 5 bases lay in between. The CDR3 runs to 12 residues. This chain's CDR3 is CASSVGHTEAFF. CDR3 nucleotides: TGTGCCAGCAGCGTGGGGCACACTGAAGCTTTCTTT.

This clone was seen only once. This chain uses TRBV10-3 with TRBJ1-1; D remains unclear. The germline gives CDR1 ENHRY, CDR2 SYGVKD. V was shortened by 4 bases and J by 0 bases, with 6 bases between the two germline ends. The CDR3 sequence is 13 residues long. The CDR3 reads CAISGTVNTEAFF. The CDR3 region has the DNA TGTGCCATCAGTGGTACAGTGAACACTGAAGCTTTCTTT.

As DNA, the CDR3 is TGTGCCAGCAGCTTAGAACGTGTAGAGACCCAGTACTTC. This sequence encodes CASSLERVETQYF. The gene calls are TRBV7-9 and TRBJ2-5; D is uncertain. Trimming removed 1 base at V and 4 bases at J, with 7 bases between. The CDR3 covers 13 residues. Per the germline V gene, CDR1 is SEHNR and CDR2 is FQNEAQ (reference sequence).

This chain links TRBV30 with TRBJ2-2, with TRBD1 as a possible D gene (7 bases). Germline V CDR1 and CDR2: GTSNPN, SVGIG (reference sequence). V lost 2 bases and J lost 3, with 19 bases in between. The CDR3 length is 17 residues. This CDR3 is CAWSPPGARGDTGELFF. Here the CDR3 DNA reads TGTGCCTGGAGTCCCCCTGGGGCCAGGGGGGACACCGGGGAGCTGTTTTTT.

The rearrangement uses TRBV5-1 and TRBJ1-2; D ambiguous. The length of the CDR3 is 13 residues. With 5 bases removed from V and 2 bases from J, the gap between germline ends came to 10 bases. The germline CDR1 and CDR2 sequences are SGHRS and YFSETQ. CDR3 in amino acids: CASSADLNYGYTF. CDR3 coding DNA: TGCGCCAGCAGTGCCGACCTCAACTATGGCTACACCTTC. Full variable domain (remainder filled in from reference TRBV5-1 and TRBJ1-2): KAGVTQTPRYLIKTRGQQVTLSCSPISGHRSVSWYQQTPGQGLQFLFEYFSETQRNKGNFPGRFSGRQFSNSRSEMNVSTLELGDSALYLCASSADLNYGYTFGSGTRLTVV.

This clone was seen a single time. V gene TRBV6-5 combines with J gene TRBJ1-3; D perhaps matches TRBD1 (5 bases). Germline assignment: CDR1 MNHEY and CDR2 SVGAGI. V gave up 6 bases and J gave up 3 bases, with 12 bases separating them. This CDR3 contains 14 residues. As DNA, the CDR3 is TGTGCCAGCAGGTTCAGGGCCCTTGGAAACACCATATATTTT. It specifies CASRFRALGNTIYF.

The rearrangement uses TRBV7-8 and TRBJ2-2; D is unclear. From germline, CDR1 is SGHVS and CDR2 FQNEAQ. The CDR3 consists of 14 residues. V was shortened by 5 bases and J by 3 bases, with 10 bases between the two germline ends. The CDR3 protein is CASSPTVDTGELFF. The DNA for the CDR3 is TGTGCCAGCAGCCCAACCGTGGACACCGGGGAGCTGTTTTTT.

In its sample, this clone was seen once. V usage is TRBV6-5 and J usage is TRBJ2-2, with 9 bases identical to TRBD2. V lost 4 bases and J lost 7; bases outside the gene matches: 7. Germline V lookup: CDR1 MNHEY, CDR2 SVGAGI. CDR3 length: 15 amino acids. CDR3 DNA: TGTGCCAGCAGTTCCCGGGGTAGCGGGGGCGGGGAGCTGTTTTTT. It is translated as CASSSRGSGGGELFF.

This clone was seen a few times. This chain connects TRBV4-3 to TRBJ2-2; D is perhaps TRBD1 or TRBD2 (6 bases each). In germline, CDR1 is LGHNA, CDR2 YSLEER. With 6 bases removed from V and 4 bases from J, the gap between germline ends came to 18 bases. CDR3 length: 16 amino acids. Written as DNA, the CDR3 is TGCGCCAGCAGGCTCAGCCCGGGGGCCAGCACCGGGGAGCTGTTTTTT. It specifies CASRLSPGASTGELFF.

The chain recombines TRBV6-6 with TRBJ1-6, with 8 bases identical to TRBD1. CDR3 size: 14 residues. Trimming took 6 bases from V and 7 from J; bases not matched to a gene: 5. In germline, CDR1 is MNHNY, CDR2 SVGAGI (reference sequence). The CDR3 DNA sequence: TGTGCCAGCAGCCCGCGGACAGGGAATTCACCCCTCCACTTT. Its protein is CASSPRTGNSPLHF.

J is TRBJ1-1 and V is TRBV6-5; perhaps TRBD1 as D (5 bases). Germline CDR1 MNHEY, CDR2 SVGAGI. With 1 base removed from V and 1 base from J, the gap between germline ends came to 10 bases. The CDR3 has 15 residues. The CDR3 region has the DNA TGTGCCAGCAGTTACTACCCAGGGAGGAACACTGAAGCTTTCTTT. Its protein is CASSYYPGRNTEAFF.

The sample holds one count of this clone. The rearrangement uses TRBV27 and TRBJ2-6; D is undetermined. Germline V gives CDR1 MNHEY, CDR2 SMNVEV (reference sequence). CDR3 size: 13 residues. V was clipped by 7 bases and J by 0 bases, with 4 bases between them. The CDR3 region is CASTVSGANVLTF. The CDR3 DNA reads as TGTGCCAGCACAGTCTCTGGGGCCAACGTCCTGACTTTC.

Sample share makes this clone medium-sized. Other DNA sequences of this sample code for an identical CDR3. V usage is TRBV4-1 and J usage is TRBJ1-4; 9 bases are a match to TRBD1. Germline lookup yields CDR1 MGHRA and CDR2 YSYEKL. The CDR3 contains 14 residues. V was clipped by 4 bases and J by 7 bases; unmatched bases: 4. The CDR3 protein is CASSPGQGIEKLFF. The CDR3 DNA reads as TGCGCCAGCAGCCCGGGACAGGGTATTGAAAAACTGTTTTTT.

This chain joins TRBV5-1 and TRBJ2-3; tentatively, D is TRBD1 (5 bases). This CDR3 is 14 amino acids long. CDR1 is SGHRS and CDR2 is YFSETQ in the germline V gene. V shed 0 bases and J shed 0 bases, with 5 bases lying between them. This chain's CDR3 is CASSLGQSTDTQYF. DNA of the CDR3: TGCGCCAGCAGCTTGGGACAGAGCACAGATACGCAGTATTTT.